This T cell receptor (beta chain) is from a study of CD8+ T cells in alopecia areata (dated by TCRdb to 2016 to 2018). At the level of the whole study: Treated patients were enrolled in an open-label pilot trial of oral tofacitinib at 5 to 10 mg twice daily for moderate-to-severe alopecia areata. Patients stayed on tofacitinib for 6 to 18 months and then had 6 months of follow-up off drug so that delayed response and recurrence could be assessed. In treated patients, disease severity was measured using the SALT score, which gives the percentage of scalp surface area affected. In both human patients and the C3H/HeJ mouse model, the study applied high-throughput TCRbeta sequencing to look at T cell clonal expansion in alopecia areata. Human TCRbeta sequencing covered scalp tissue and sorted CD4+ and CD8+ peripheral blood T cells from patchy and totalis/universalis alopecia areata patients and healthy controls. Biopsies were taken from tofacitinib-treated patients at baseline and again at 4 and 24 weeks into treatment, and several of those patients also had a later scalp biopsy. Clonality in the scalp was compared among normal scalp (n=4), patchy alopecia areata scalp (n=8), and alopecia totalis/universalis scalp (n=8). RNA was extracted with the PAXgene miRNA kit for fixed scalp, the miRNeasy kit for PBMCs, and the RNeasy kit for mouse skin. immunoSEQ multiplex PCR using 35 Vbeta forward primers and 13 Jbeta reverse primers was used to amplify TCRbeta CDR3 regions. Results the study describes overall, beyond this receptor: Compared with mice, TCR sequences shared between patients were less clear, possibly partly because of HLA diversity across the patient population. During tofacitinib treatment, many expanded lesional clones remained in scalp and blood, and this persistence may partly explain relapse after treatment is stopped. Because the treated cohort was small and included a single nonresponder, larger studies are needed to assess links between baseline CD8+ expansion and response. Tofacitinib significantly lowered scalp clonality and the number of expanded CD8+ clones among the top 100 scalp clones. Unlike mouse skin, where gammadelta T cells dominate, normal human skin contains resident alphabeta T cells that get sequenced too, which complicates analysis of the scalp TCR repertoire. Higher clonality and more expanded CD8+ clones were observed in lesional scalp than in normal scalp, particularly in alopecia totalis/universalis, a finding suggestive of antigenic drive.

Receptors were amplified or captured by the immunoSEQ multiplex PCR assay. To provide template for TCR sequencing, every sample had RNA extracted and reverse transcribed into cDNA. First-strand cDNA was synthesized with SuperScript III using a 2:1 mix of oligo-dT and random hexamers. A synthetic immune receptor repertoire was used to measure amplification bias, and any remaining bias was corrected computationally. From the authors' description of their analysis: Raw reads were preprocessed for error removal, and CDR3 was defined according to IMGT conventions as running from the conserved cysteine to phenylalanine. Clonality was computed as 1 minus the Shannon entropy, with the entropy normalized by log2 of the number of productive unique TCRs. CD4 or CD8 identity of scalp clones was inferred by cross-referencing scalp TCRbeta sequences with sorted blood CD4 and CD8 repertoires. The table was pulled from immuneACCESS by TCRdb, which kept in-frame rearrangements only. Such tables lose some clones; where checked, under half of the loss comes from unresolved V genes, and the rest has no known cause. V and J calls and clone size are those listed in that table; D and trimming were worked out from the DNA. The table for this sample lists 120,000 to 150,000 clones; roughly 82% of them were counted only once. Clones ranked in the top ten supply approximately 25% of the sample.

With regard to this clone: Its antigen is currently not known. Per-base quality was not reported, and no clone a single base away is much larger than it.

In light of the paper, this sample's time point label describes: about four weeks on oral tofacitinib. Per the publication, the treatment or condition label means: oral pan-JAK inhibitor, 5-10 mg twice daily. From alopecia areata patients, peripheral blood was collected along with lesional scalp punch biopsies. PBMCs were separated by density centrifugation and stained for CD3, CD4 and CD8, after which CD4+ and CD8+ T cells were sorted on a FACSAria. Specimen: CD8+ T cells sorted from blood, collected at week 4, from a patient treated with tofacitinib. The sequence derives from a human donor with alopecia areata.

The bases read TGCAGCGTTGAAGATCGACTAGGACAGGGCTCCTACGAGCAGTACTTC. This translates into CSVEDRLGQGSYEQYF. The rearrangement joined TRBV29-1 to TRBJ2-7, and TRBD1 matches 8 of the central bases. Including cysteine and phenylalanine, the CDR3 has 16 amino acids. Just CDR3 DNA is preserved here, 48 bases in frame from base 1. Unmatched junction bases come to 7, with V trimmed by 0 bases and J by 0 bases. The CDR1 and CDR2 encoded by the germline V gene are SQVTM and ANQGSEA.